These 29 T cell receptor beta chains came from one sample sequenced in a study of CD8+ T cells in alopecia areata. RNA, once extracted, was reverse transcribed into cDNA for use as the sequencing template. The repertoire was sequenced with immunoSEQ multiplex PCR; TCRdb's copy has only in-frame clones and lacks some. The table lists around 100,000 clones, roughly two fifths of them singletons. What was sequenced was CD4+ T cells sorted from blood. All receptors derive from a human donor with alopecia areata.

This clone was counted only a few times. The chain is built from TRBV7-2 and TRBJ2-3, with unresolved D. V lost 1 base and J 2 bases, leaving 7 bases between the germline ends. The length of the CDR3 is 14 residues. Germline CDR1 SGHTA, CDR2 FQGNSA. CDR3 sequence: CASSLDGNTDTQYF. For the CDR3, the DNA is TGTGCCAGCAGCTTAGACGGAAACACAGATACGCAGTATTTT.

This clone was observed a handful of times. This chain connects TRBV29-1 to TRBJ1-2, with 7 bases lining up with TRBD1. Germline V lookup: CDR1 SQVTM, CDR2 ANQGSEA. CDR3 size: 13 residues. After removal of 6 bases from V and 3 bases from J, the junction contained 7 bases not matched to a gene. CDR3 sequence reads: CSVGGQNHYGYTF. In DNA form, the CDR3 reads TGCAGCGTCGGGGGACAGAACCACTATGGCTACACCTTC.

The chain employs TRBV30 and TRBJ2-7; 7 bases line up with TRBD2. V shed 1 base and J 6 bases; nucleotides not matched to a gene: 12. The CDR3 is 15 amino acids. Germline V gene data show CDR1 as GTSNPN and CDR2 as SVGIG (reference sequence). The chain's CDR3 is CAWSASDIPGGEQYF. The CDR3 region has the DNA TGTGCCTGGAGTGCCTCGGACATTCCGGGGGGCGAGCAGTACTTC.

This clone has more than one count but fewer than ten. The gene calls are TRBV29-1 and TRBJ2-4; D is unresolved. V lost 7 bases to trimming and J lost 0 bases, with 7 bases between them. From germline, CDR1 is SQVTM and CDR2 ANQGSEA. CDR3 length: 12 amino acids. The CDR3 region has the DNA TGCAGCGGGGCTCTAGCCAAAAACATTCAGTACTTC. Encoded protein: CSGALAKNIQYF.

V and J are TRBV5-1 and TRBJ2-3, with a possible D match to TRBD1 (6 bases). The length of the CDR3 is 14 residues. CDR1 and CDR2 (germline): SGHRS, YFSETQ. V lost 4 bases and J 0 bases, leaving 9 bases between the germline ends. CDR3 DNA: TGCGCCAGCAGCAACGGACAGAGCACAGATACGCAGTATTTT. Protein sequence: CASSNGQSTDTQYF.

This clone was found a few times. The chain carries TRBV5-4 and TRBJ2-5; 10 nucleotides agree with TRBD2. J lost 5 bases, V lost 5 bases, and 6 bases had no gene match. This CDR3 has 14 residues. Germline lookup yields CDR1 SGHNT and CDR2 YYREEE (reference sequence). The chain's CDR3 is CASRLAGVPETQYF. The CDR3 DNA sequence: TGTGCCAGCAGGCTAGCGGGAGTCCCGGAGACCCAGTACTTC. Based on the CDR3 plus reference TRBV5-4 and TRBJ2-5, the full variable domain is ETGVTQSPTHLIKTRGQQVTLRCSSQSGHNTVSWYQQALGQGPQFIFQYYREEENGRGNFPPRFSGLQFPNYSSELNVNALELDDSALYLCASRLAGVPETQYFGPGTRLLVL.

The chain couples TRBV5-6 to TRBJ1-5; no reliable D call. V lost 3 bases and J 5 bases, leaving 15 bases between the germline ends. Germline V lookup: CDR1 SGHDT, CDR2 YYEEEE. The CDR3 length is 15 residues. The DNA for the CDR3 is TGTGCCAGCAGCTCCTCTCTGGGATTTTATCAGCCCCAGCATTTT. Protein product: CASSSSLGFYQPQHF.

The chain recombines TRBV15 with TRBJ2-7, with D unclear. There are 15 residues in the CDR3. V was trimmed by 0 bases and J by 0 bases, leaving 9 bases between them. Germline V gene lookup returns CDR1 LNHNV and CDR2 YYDKDF (reference sequence). This CDR3 reads CATSRDVVSSYEQYF. The CDR3 coding sequence is TGTGCCACCAGCAGAGATGTAGTGAGCTCCTACGAGCAGTACTTC.

The gene calls are TRBV6-6 and TRBJ2-5; D is tentatively TRBD1 or TRBD2 (6 bases each). V was clipped by 7 bases and J by 5 bases, with 11 bases between them. The CDR3 extends over 12 amino acids. Germline CDR1 is MNHNY and CDR2 is SVGAGI (reference sequence). CDR3 coding DNA: TGTGCCAGCAACCGGGGGCTGGAGACCCAGTACTTC. Its protein is CASNRGLETQYF.

Many counts were recorded for this clone. The chain carries TRBV19 and TRBJ2-2, with 13 nucleotides matching TRBD2. Germline assignment: CDR1 LNHDA and CDR2 SQIVND (reference sequence). This CDR3 region has 14 residues. Trimming at V came to 6 bases and at J to 6 bases, leaving 1 base not matched to a gene. CDR3 in DNA: TGTGCCAGTAGAACTAGCGGGAGGGCCGGGGAGCTGTTTTTT. This sequence encodes CASRTSGRAGELFF.

This clone turned up a few times. This CDR3 reads CASSEAGLFSGANVLTF. The DNA for the CDR3 is TGTGCCAGTAGTGAAGCGGGGTTATTCTCTGGGGCCAACGTCCTGACTTTC. This chain joins TRBV19 and TRBJ2-6; 7 bases align to TRBD2. V trimming: 5 bases; J trimming: 0 bases; junction bases outside the gene matches: 7. Germline V gene sequence: CDR1 LNHDA, CDR2 SQIVND (reference sequence). The CDR3 runs to 17 residues.

The chain combines TRBV7-9 with TRBJ1-5; D is uncertain. From germline, CDR1 is SEHNR and CDR2 FQNEAQ (reference sequence). Trimming pared 3 bases from V and 3 bases from J, leaving 9 bases between. CDR3 length: 14 amino acids. The CDR3 region is CASSFDNVNQPQHF. The CDR3 DNA follows: TGTGCCAGCAGCTTTGATAATGTCAATCAGCCCCAGCATTTT.

The J gene is TRBJ1-5, the V gene TRBV7-8; D unresolved. The CDR3 runs to 13 residues. The V gene lost 1 base and the J gene lost 4 bases, with 5 bases spanning the gap. Germline CDR1 SGHVS, CDR2 FQNEAQ. CDR3 residues: CASSLVSNQPQHF. Written as DNA, the CDR3 is TGTGCCAGCAGCTTAGTGAGTAATCAGCCCCAGCATTTT.

The rearrangement links TRBV11-2 to TRBJ2-3; 7 bases map to TRBD1. Germline CDR1 reads SGHAT; CDR2 reads FQNNGV. The CDR3 consists of 15 residues. V shed 5 bases, J shed 2 bases, and the junction held 7 bases outside the gene matches. The CDR3, as DNA: TGTGCCAGCAGCCAACGGACAGGTTTCACAGATACGCAGTATTTT. It translates to CASSQRTGFTDTQYF.

This CDR3 is CSARGREKLFF. The CDR3 DNA reads as TGCAGTGCTAGGGGGCGGGAAAAACTGTTTTTT. The gene calls are TRBV20-1 and TRBJ1-4, with a weak D call TRBD1 (5 bases). CDR3 size: 11 residues. Between the trimmed V and J ends, which lost 3 bases and 8 bases, there was a span of 7 bases. Looked up from germline, CDR1 is DFQATT and CDR2 is SNEGSKA (reference sequence).

In this sample, this clone turned up a few times. The rearrangement uses TRBV30 and TRBJ1-4; no firm D call. Deletions cut 4 bases from V and 7 bases from J, with 13 bases between. CDR3 length equals 13 residues. Germline V gives CDR1 GTSNPN, CDR2 SVGIG (reference sequence). The CDR3 sequence: CAWTEFEAEKLFF. The CDR3 DNA reads TGTGCCTGGACCGAATTTGAGGCTGAAAAACTGTTTTTT. The full variable domain, with the rest looked up from reference TRBV30 and TRBJ1-4, is SQTIHQWPATLVQPVGSPLSLECTVEGTSNPNLYWYRQAAGRGLQLLFYSVGIGQISSEVPQNLSASRPQDRQFILSSKKLLLSDSGFYLCAWTEFEAEKLFFGSGTQLSVL.

The rearrangement uses TRBV10-3 and TRBJ2-7; D perhaps matches TRBD1 (6 bases). V was pared by 6 bases and J by 4 bases, with 10 bases between. The CDR3 is 12 residues long. The V gene's germline CDR1 is ENHRY and CDR2 SYGVKD. The CDR3 is CAIRQQGYEQYF. The CDR3 DNA follows: TGTGCCATCAGACAACAGGGATACGAGCAGTACTTC.

The V gene is TRBV5-1, the J gene TRBJ2-7; 10 nucleotides line up with TRBD1. Losses at the gene ends were 4 bases for V and 1 base for J; bases not matched to a gene: 5. Germline CDR1 is SGHRS and CDR2 is YFSETQ. CDR3 length equals 15 residues. The CDR3 sequence: CASSPGTGVSYEQYF. The CDR3 bases are TGCGCCAGCAGCCCAGGGACAGGGGTATCCTACGAGCAGTACTTC.

This rearrangement joins TRBV4-2 to TRBJ1-2; D unresolved. The CDR3 spans 16 residues. The germline V gene encodes CDR1 LGHNA and CDR2 YNFKEQ. The V gene lost 0 bases and the J gene lost 1 base, with 12 bases spanning the gap. CDR3 sequence (DNA): TGTGCCAGCAGCCAAGATCGGAGGGCGATTAACTATGGCTACACCTTC. Protein sequence: CASSQDRRAINYGYTF.

This clone was counted only a few times. CDR3 in amino acids: CSVEDIMNTGELFF. The CDR3, as DNA: TGCAGCGTTGAAGATATTATGAACACCGGGGAGCTGTTTTTT. V gene TRBV29-1 combines with J gene TRBJ2-2; D gene unclear. V was clipped by 0 bases and J by 1 base, with 6 bases between them. Per the germline V gene, CDR1 is SQVTM and CDR2 is ANQGSEA. This CDR3 comprises 14 residues.

The gene calls are TRBV5-4 and TRBJ1-4, with D unclear. Germline V gene sequence: CDR1 SGHNT, CDR2 YYREEE (reference sequence). V lost 1 base and J lost 7, with 11 bases in between. The CDR3 covers 14 residues. The CDR3 bases are TGTGCCAGCAGCTTGTTAGGAAGCCCTGAAAAACTGTTTTTT. Its translation is CASSLLGSPEKLFF.

By proportion, this clone is medium-sized. This chain links TRBV5-1 with TRBJ2-2; D is possibly TRBD1 (5 bases). V lost 5 bases, J lost 6 bases, and 14 bases lay in between. Germline V gene data show CDR1 as SGHRS and CDR2 as YFSETQ. The CDR3 is 14 amino acids. CDR3 DNA: TGCGCCAGCAGACAAGAGACAGTGCCCGGGGAGCTGTTTTTT. Protein sequence: CASRQETVPGELFF.

The rearrangement links TRBV20-1 to TRBJ2-1; D is unclear. Germline V lookup: CDR1 DFQATT, CDR2 SNEGSKA (reference sequence). CDR3 length: 11 residues. Trimming stripped 0 bases from V and 5 bases from J, with 2 bases between. The CDR3 nucleotides are TGCAGTGCTAGAGATAACAATGAGCAGTTCTTC. Its protein is CSARDNNEQFF.

This clone occurred a few times. The V and J genes are TRBV23-1 and TRBJ2-1; tentative D call: TRBD1 (5 bases). TRBV23-1 is an open reading frame whose function is uncertain. The CDR3 sequence is 17 residues long. V was clipped by 1 base and J by 5 bases, with 18 bases between them. The CDR3 region has the DNA TGCGCCAGCAGTCAATTTGAGTCGCAGGGTTGGCACAATGAGCAGTTCTTC. Translated, it gives CASSQFESQGWHNEQFF.

About this clone itself: At one end, the junction sequence differs from germline, possibly due to a read error. The chain combines TRBV6-5 with TRBJ2-7; 7 positions agree with TRBD2. Germline assignment: CDR1 MNHEY and CDR2 SVGAGI. The CDR3 spans 9 residues. The CDR3 DNA sequence: TGTGCCAGCCCGGCGGGAGAGGGCTTC. It translates to CASPAGEGF.

The chain joins TRBV30 to TRBJ1-1; the D gene is possibly TRBD1 (5 bases). Germline CDR1 and CDR2: GTSNPN and SVGIG (reference sequence). This CDR3 region has 14 residues. V was clipped by 2 bases and J by 1 base, with 11 bases between them. The CDR3 DNA reads TGTGCCTGGAGTTCAGGGTTATCGAACACTGAAGCTTTCTTT. Protein sequence: CAWSSGLSNTEAFF.

This clone was picked up a small number of times. The gene calls are TRBV30 and TRBJ1-4; TRBD1 aligns across 9 bases. V gave up 3 bases and J gave up 12 bases; unmatched junction bases: 17. The CDR3 is 16 amino acids. Germline V CDR1 and CDR2: GTSNPN, SVGIG (reference sequence). CDR3 sequence (DNA): TGTGCCTGGAGGACAGGGGGACTGGACCTTAGAACGGAACTGTTTTTT. Encoded protein: CAWRTGGLDLRTELFF.

This chain connects TRBV30 to TRBJ1-4; no clear D. Germline loops: CDR1 GTSNPN, CDR2 SVGIG (reference sequence). Between the trimmed V and J ends, which lost 1 base and 4 bases, there was a span of 13 bases. The CDR3 consists of 15 residues. The DNA of the CDR3 is TGTGCCTGGAGTGCGAGAGGACGGGGTAATGAAAAACTGTTTTTT. Translated, it gives CAWSARGRGNEKLFF.

This sequence joins TRBV5-1 and TRBJ1-5; 7 bases line up with TRBD1. CDR3 length: 15 amino acids. The germline gives CDR1 SGHRS, CDR2 YFSETQ. Trimming cost V 4 bases and J 4 bases; bases outside gene matches: 8. For the CDR3, the DNA is TGCGCCAGCAGCGTGGAGGGGGCGCGGAATCAGCCCCAGCATTTT. Amino acid sequence: CASSVEGARNQPQHF. The full variable domain, completed using reference TRBV5-1 and TRBJ1-5, is KAGVTQTPRYLIKTRGQQVTLSCSPISGHRSVSWYQQTPGQGLQFLFEYFSETQRNKGNFPGRFSGRQFSNSRSEMNVSTLELGDSALYLCASSVEGARNQPQHFGDGTRLSIL.